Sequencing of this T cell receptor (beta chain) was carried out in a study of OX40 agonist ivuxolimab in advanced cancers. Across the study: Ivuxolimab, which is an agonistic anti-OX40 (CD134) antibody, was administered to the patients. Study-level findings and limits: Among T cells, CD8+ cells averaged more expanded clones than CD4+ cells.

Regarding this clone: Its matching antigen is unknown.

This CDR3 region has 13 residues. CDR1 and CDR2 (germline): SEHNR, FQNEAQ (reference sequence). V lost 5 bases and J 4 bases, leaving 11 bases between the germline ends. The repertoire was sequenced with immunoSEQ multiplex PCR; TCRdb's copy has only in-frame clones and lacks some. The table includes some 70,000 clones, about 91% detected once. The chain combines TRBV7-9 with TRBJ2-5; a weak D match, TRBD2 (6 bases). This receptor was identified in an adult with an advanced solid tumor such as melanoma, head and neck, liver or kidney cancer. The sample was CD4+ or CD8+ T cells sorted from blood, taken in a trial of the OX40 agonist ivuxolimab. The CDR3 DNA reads TGTGCCAGCAGCCCTCCGGGGGTAGAGACCCAGTACTTC. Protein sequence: CASSPPGVETQYF.